This TCR beta chain was identified in a study of cytomegalovirus exposure and HLA in healthy donors. Notes on the study in general: Usually a TCR sequence was rare, but some public TCRs were found in many donors. Several of the most significant clusters were apparently associated with common viral pathogens in a later analysis. A cluster of highly shared sequence variants was likely a sequencing artifact.

The PCR employed 60 Vbeta primers together with 13 Jbeta primers. Method: immunoSEQ multiplex PCR; TCRdb's copy keeps in-frame clones and lacks some. The sample shows some 140,000 clones, 60% to 85% of them seen only once. As concerns this clone: Its antigen is not known.

Trimming took 4 bases from V and 1 from J; bases not matched to a gene: 2. CDR3 length equals 15 residues. Looked up from germline, CDR1 is MNHNS and CDR2 is SASEGT. This clonotype originated in a man between 18 and 35 years old in good health and CMV-seronegative. Material for sequencing was PBMCs. This rearrangement joins TRBV6-1 to TRBJ1-3; 9 nucleotides align to TRBD1. This CDR3 is CASSAGTGSGNTIYF. The CDR3 DNA reads as TGTGCCAGCAGTGCGGGGACAGGGTCTGGAAACACCATATATTTT.